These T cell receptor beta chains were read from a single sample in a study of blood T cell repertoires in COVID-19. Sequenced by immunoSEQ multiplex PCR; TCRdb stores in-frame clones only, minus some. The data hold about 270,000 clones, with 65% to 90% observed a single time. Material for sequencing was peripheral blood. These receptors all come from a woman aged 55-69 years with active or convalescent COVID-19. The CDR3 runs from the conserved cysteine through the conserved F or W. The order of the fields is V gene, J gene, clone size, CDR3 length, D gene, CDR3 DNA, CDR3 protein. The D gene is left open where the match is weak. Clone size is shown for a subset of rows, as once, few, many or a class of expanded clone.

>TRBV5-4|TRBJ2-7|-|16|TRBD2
TGTGCCAGCGGGAGGCTAGCGGGGACGAGCTCCTACGAGCAGTACTTC
CASGRLAGTSSYEQYF
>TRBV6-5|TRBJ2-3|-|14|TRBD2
TGTGCCAGCAGAGCTAGCGGGGGGGCAGATACGCAGTATTTT
CASRASGGADTQYF
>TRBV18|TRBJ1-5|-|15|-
TGTGCCAGCTCACGGGGGGGGGCGGACAATCAGCCCCAGCATTTT
CASSRGGADNQPQHF
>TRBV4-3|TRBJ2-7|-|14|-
TGCGCCAGCAGCCCGGCGGAGGGGCGCTACGAGCAGTACTTC
CASSPAEGRYEQYF
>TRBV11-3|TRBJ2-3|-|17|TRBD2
TGTGCCAGCAGCTCCGGGACTAGCGGGGGGAGCACAGATACGCAGTATTTT
CASSSGTSGGSTDTQYF
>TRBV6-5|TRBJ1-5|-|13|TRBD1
TGTGCCAGCAGCGGGACAGATTATCAGCCCCAGCATTTT
CASSGTDYQPQHF
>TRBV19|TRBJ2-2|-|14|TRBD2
TGTGCCAGTAGTATTGGGGGGGACACCGGGGAGCTGTTTTTT
CASSIGGDTGELFF
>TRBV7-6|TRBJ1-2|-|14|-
TGTGCCAGCAGCCCCAACGGTCTGGGCGATGGCTACACCTTC
CASSPNGLGDGYTF
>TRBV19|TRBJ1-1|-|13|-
TGTGCCAGTATAGAACGACACGCCACTGAAGCTTTCTTT
CASIERHATEAFF
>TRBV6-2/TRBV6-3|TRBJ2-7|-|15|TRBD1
TGTGCCAGCAGTTACGGGACAGGAGGCTCCTACGAGCAGTACTTC
CASSYGTGGSYEQYF
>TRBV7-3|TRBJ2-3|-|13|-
TGTGCCAGCAGCTTAGACTCCACAGATACGCAGTATTTT
CASSLDSTDTQYF
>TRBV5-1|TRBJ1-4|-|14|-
TGCGCCAGCAGCTTACAGGGTGAGGGCGAAAAACTGTTTTTT
CASSLQGEGEKLFF
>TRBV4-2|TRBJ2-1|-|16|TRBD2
TGTGCCAGCAGCCCGTCTAGCGGGGGGGCCTCTGGTGAGCAGTTCTTC
CASSPSSGGASGEQFF
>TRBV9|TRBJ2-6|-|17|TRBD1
TGTGCCAGCACCCTGACAGGGGCTAGCTCTGGGGCCAACGTCCTGACTTTC
CASTLTGASSGANVLTF
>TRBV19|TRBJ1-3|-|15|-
TGTGCCAGTAGTATCTCAGGGCTCGCTGGAAACACCATATATTTT
CASSISGLAGNTIYF
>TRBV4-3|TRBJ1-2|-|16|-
TGCGCCAGCAGCCAAGATTCGGTGGGAGGGCTCTATGGCTACACCTTC
CASSQDSVGGLYGYTF
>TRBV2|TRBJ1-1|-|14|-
TGTGCCAGCAGAGCAGGGTGGGGAGGCACTGAAGCTTTCTTT
CASRAGWGGTEAFF
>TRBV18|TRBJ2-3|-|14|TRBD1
TGTGCCAGCTCACAGGGACAGGTGGAAGATACGCAGTATTTT
CASSQGQVEDTQYF
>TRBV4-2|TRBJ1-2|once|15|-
TGTGCCAGCAGCCAAGATTCGGGTATCAACTATGGCTACACCTTC
CASSQDSGINYGYTF
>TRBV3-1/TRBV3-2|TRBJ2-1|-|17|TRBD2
TGTGCCAGCAGTCGGAATGTGCTAGCGGGGGGCATCAATGAGCAGTTCTTC
CASSRNVLAGGINEQFF
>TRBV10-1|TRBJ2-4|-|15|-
TGCGCCAGCAGTGAGACAGCTGGGTCGGAAAACATTCAGTACTTC
CASSETAGSENIQYF
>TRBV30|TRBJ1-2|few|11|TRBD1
TGTGCCTGGACAGGGGGTTTGGGCTACACCTTC
CAWTGGLGYTF
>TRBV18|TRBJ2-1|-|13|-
TGTGCCAGCTCACCACAAATAAACAATGAGCAGTTCTTC
CASSPQINNEQFF
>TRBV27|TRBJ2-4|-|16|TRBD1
TGTGCCAGCAGTCCAGGGGGACAGCGAGCCAAAAACATTCAGTACTTC
CASSPGGQRAKNIQYF
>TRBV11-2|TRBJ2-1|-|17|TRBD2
TGTGCCAGCAGCTTACAAGGGCTAGCGGGGGGGTACAATGAGCAGTTCTTC
CASSLQGLAGGYNEQFF
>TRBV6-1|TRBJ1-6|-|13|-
TGTGCCAGCAGTGCCGGGGGGGATTCACCCCTCCACTTT
CASSAGGDSPLHF
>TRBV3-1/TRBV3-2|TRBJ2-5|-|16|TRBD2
TGTGCCAGCAGCCATGGTCTAGCGGGGGGCCAAGAGACCCAGTACTTC
CASSHGLAGGQETQYF
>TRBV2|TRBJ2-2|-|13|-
TGTGCCAGCAGTGACAGGGGCTCCGGGGAGCTGTTTTTT
CASSDRGSGELFF
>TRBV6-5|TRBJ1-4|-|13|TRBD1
TGTGCCAGCAGCCGACAGGGTTCAGCAAAACTGTTTTTT
CASSRQGSAKLFF
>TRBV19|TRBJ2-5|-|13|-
TGTGCCAGTAGTGGCGGAACACAAGAGACCCAGTACTTC
CASSGGTQETQYF
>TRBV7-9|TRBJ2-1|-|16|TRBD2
TGTGCCAGCAGCTTAACGGCGGGACTAGCCTTCCATGAGCAGTTCTTC
CASSLTAGLAFHEQFF
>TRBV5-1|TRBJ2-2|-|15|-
TGCGCCAGCAGCTCGGATCGGGGTGCCACCGGGGAGCTGTTTTTT
CASSSDRGATGELFF
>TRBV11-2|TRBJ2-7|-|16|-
TGTGCCAGCAGCTTAAAGGCGGGCCGAGATCCCTACGAGCAGTACTTC
CASSLKAGRDPYEQYF
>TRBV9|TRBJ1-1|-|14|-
TGTGCCAGCAGCGGCCAGGGCCGTGACACTGAAGCTTTCTTT
CASSGQGRDTEAFF
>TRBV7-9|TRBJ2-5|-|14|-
TGTGCCAGCAGCTTAACCAGGGGCCAAGAGACCCAGTACTTC
CASSLTRGQETQYF
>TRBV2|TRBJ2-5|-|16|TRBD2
TGTGCCACCAGAAAACTAGCGGGGGGGGGCCAAGAGACCCAGTACTTC
CATRKLAGGGQETQYF
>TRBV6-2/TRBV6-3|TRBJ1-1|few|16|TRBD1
TGTGCCAGCAGTTACTCTAACAGGGGGCGTAAGACTGAAGCTTTCTTT
CASSYSNRGRKTEAFF
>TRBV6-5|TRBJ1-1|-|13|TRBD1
TGTGCCAGCAGTTTCAGGGGGCCCACTGAAGCTTTCTTT
CASSFRGPTEAFF
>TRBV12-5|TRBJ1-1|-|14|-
TGTGCTAGTGCCCTCTTCGACAGGAACACTGAAGCTTTCTTT
CASALFDRNTEAFF
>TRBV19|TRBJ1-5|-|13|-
TGTGCCAGTAGCCGTGGCCCCAATCAGCCCCAGCATTTT
CASSRGPNQPQHF
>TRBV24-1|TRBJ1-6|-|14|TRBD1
TGTGCCACCAGTGATTTAGGGGGACAGGGACCCCTCCACTTT
CATSDLGGQGPLHF
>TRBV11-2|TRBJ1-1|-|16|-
TGTGCCAGCAGCTTAGAGGGTAGGGCGGGAAACACTGAAGCTTTCTTT
CASSLEGRAGNTEAFF
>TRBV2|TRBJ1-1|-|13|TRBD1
TGTGCCAGCAGTGGACAGGGGAACACTGAAGCTTTCTTT
CASSGQGNTEAFF
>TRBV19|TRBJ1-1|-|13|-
TGTGCCAGTAGTTCACGGCGCGGGACTGAAGCTTTCTTT
CASSSRRGTEAFF
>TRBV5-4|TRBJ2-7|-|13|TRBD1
TGTGCCAGCAGTCCACAGGGGACCTACGAGCAGTACTTC
CASSPQGTYEQYF
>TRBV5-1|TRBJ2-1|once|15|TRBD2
TGCGCCAGCAGCTTGACTAGCGGGGGGTACAATGAGCAGTTCTTC
CASSLTSGGYNEQFF
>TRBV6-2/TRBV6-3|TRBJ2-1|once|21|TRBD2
TGTGCCAGCAGTTACTCGAAGGATGGACTAGCGGGGGATCGCTCCTACAATGAGCAGTTCTTC
CASSYSKDGLAGDRSYNEQFF
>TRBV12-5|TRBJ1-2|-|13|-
TGTGCTAGTGGTTTGTTGGACAGCCAAGGCTACACCTTC
CASGLLDSQGYTF
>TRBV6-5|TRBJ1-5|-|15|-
TGTGCCAGCAGTTTCCTCAGGGGTGGCAATCAGCCCCAGCATTTT
CASSFLRGGNQPQHF
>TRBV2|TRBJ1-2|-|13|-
TGTGCCACCATGGTGGAGGGAAGGAGTGGCTACACCTTC
CATMVEGRSGYTF
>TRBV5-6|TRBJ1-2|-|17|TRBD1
TGTGCCAGCAGCTTGGAAGCGGGACAGGGCTTTCGTCTTGGCTACACCTTC
CASSLEAGQGFRLGYTF
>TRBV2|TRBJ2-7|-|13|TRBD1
TGTGCCAGCAGTCGGGACAGGGCAAACGAGCAGTACTTC
CASSRDRANEQYF
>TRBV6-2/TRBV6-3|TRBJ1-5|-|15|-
TGTGCCAGCAGTTACTCGCTCCAGGGCGAACAGCCCCAGCATTTT
CASSYSLQGEQPQHF
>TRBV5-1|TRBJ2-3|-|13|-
TGCGCCAGCAGCTCGACTATACTAGATACGCAGTATTTT
CASSSTILDTQYF
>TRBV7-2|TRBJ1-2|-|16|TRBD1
TGTGCCAGCAGCTTAGGAGGGTTGGACAGGGTCGGTGGCTACACCTTC
CASSLGGLDRVGGYTF
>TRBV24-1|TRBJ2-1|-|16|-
TGTGCCACCAGTGGCCGGGGTGATAGCTCCTACAATGAGCAGTTCTTC
CATSGRGDSSYNEQFF
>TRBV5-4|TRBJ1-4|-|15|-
TGTGCCAGCAGGCCGGGGGGGGGAGCGACTGAAAAACTGTTTTTT
CASRPGGGATEKLFF
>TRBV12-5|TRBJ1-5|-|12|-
TGTGCTAGTGCCCTGCGGGGCCAGCCCCAGCATTTT
CASALRGQPQHF
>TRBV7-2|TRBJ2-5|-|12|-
TGTGCCAGCAGCTCAGACTCAGAGACCCAGTACTTC
CASSSDSETQYF